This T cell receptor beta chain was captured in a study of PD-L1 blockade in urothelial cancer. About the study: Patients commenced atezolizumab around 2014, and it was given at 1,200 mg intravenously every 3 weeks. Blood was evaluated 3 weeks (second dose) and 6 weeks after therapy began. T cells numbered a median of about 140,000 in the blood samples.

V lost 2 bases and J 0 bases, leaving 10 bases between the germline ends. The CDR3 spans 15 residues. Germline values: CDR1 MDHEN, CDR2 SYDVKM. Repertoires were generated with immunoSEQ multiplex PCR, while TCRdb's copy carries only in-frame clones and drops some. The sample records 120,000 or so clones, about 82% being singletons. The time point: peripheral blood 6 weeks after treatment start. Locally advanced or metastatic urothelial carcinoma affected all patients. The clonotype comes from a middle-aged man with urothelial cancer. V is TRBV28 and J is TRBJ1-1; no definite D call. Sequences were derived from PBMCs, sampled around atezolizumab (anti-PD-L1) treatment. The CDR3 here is CASSLVINMNTEAFF. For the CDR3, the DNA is TGTGCCAGCAGTTTAGTTATTAACATGAACACTGAAGCTTTCTTT. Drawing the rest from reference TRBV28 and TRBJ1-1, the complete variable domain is DVKVTQSSRYLVKRTGEKVFLECVQDMDHENMFWYRQDPGLGLRLIYFSYDVKMKEKGDIPEGYSVSREKKERFSLILESASTNQTSMYLCASSLVINMNTEAFFGQGTRLTVV.